This T cell receptor (beta chain) is from a study of blood T cell repertoires in COVID-19. About the study: Specimens from acute and convalescent COVID-19 originated in the United States, Italy and Spain. The cDNA or gDNA used as material had been derived from T cells, B-cell-depleted T cells, or PBMCs.

This clone came up once. How the authors handled the data: Reference gene primers were amplified, and this amplification served to estimate nucleated cell counts. Only in-frame clones appear in the TCRdb table, and some are missing; sequencing was by immunoSEQ multiplex PCR. From that table come the V and J calls and clone size; the DNA was used to work out D and trimming. Of roughly 230,000 clones listed, roughly 90% were seen once; the top ten hold around 1.6%. V trimming: 6 bases; J trimming: 2 bases; junction bases outside the gene matches: 4. CDR3 length: 14 amino acids. Germline V gives CDR1 MDHEN, CDR2 SYDVKM.

V is TRBV28 and J is TRBJ1-1; 9 bases fit TRBD1. The receptor was derived from a man aged 65 to 79 with acute or convalescent COVID-19. Sample: peripheral blood. CDR3 sequence: CASRGQGTNTEAFF. For the CDR3, the DNA is TGTGCCAGCAGGGGACAGGGAACCAACACTGAAGCTTTCTTT. The whole variable domain, remainder taken from reference TRBV28 and TRBJ1-1, is DVKVTQSSRYLVKRTGEKVFLECVQDMDHENMFWYRQDPGLGLRLIYFSYDVKMKEKGDIPEGYSVSREKKERFSLILESASTNQTSMYLCASRGQGTNTEAFFGQGTRLTVV.